The clone carrying this T cell receptor beta chain was found many times. Its antigen is not identified. Next came a second PCR, run for roughly 6 to 11 cycles, which used a sample-barcoded 5' primer along with a J-beta primer mix. With 12 random nucleotides, a template-switch adaptor tagged each individual cDNA molecule. TCRdb reprocessed the 5' RACE reads via MiXCR and lists one record per CDR3 protein. Of about 1,500,000 distinct CDR3 sequences in the sample, roughly 30% are singletons; the top ten hold more than 6%. This entry is derived from a study of blood T cells in healthy people across ages. Per the germline V gene, CDR1 is MGHDK and CDR2 is SYGVNS. The CDR3 has 14 residues. Trimming stripped 5 bases from V and 3 bases from J, with 8 bases between. Study results and limitations: Donors of long life had a larger count of naive CD4+ cells and greater diversity than aged donors.

Each individual donor underwent a draw of 8 to 10 milliliters of peripheral blood. The chain is built from TRBV25-1 and TRBJ2-6; the D is unclear. Sequencing used blood. The TCR originated in a woman in her twenties or thirties in good health. As DNA, the CDR3 is TGTGCCAGCAGTCTTACTGGTGGGGCCAACGTCCTGACTTTC. It yields the protein CASSLTGGANVLTF.